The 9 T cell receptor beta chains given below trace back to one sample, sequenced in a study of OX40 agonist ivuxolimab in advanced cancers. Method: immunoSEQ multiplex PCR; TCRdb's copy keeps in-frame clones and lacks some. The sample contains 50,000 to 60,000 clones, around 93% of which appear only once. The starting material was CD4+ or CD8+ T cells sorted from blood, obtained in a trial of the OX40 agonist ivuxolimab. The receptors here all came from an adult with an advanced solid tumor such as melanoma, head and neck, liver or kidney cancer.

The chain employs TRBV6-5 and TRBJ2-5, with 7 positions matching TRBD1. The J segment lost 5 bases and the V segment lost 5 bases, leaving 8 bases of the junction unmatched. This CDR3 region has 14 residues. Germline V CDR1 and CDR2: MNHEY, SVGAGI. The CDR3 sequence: CASSETGVGETQYF. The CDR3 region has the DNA TGTGCCAGCAGTGAAACAGGGGTGGGGGAGACCCAGTACTTC.

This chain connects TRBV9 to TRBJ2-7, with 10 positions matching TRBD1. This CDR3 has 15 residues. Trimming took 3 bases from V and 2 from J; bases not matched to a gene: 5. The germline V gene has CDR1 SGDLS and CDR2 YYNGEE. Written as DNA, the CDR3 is TGTGCCAGCAGCGACGGGACAGGGGACCCCTACGAGCAGTACTTC. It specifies CASSDGTGDPYEQYF.

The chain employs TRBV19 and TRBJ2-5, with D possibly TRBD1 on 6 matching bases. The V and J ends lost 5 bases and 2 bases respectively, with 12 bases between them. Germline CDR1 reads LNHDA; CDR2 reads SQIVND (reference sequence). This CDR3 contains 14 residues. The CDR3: CASSAWDTQETQYF. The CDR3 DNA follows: TGTGCCAGTAGTGCGTGGGACACTCAAGAGACCCAGTACTTC.

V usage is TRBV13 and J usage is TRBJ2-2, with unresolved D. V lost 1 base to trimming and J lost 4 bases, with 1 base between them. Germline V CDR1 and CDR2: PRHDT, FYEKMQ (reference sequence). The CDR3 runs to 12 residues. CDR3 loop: CASSLVTGELFF. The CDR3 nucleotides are TGTGCCAGCAGCTTAGTCACCGGGGAGCTGTTTTTT.

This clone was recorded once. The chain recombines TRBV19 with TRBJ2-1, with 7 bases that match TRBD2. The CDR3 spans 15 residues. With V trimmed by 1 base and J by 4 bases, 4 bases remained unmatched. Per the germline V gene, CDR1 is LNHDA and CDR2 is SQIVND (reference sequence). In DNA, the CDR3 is TGTGCCAGTAGTATAGGCGGGAGAAGTTACAATGAGCAGTTCTTC. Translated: CASSIGGRSYNEQFF.

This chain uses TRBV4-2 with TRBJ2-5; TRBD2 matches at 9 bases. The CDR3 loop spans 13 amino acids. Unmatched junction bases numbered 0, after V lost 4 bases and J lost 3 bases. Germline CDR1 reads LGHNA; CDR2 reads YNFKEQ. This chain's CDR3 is CASSRGREETQYF. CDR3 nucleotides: TGTGCCAGCAGCCGCGGGAGGGAAGAGACCCAGTACTTC.

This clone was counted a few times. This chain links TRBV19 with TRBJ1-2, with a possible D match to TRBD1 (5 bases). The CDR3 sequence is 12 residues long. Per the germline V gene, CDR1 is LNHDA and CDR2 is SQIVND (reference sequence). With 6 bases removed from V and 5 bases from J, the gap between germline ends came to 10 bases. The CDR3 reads CASSSGGYGYTF. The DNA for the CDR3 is TGTGCCAGTAGCTCGGGGGGATATGGCTACACCTTC.

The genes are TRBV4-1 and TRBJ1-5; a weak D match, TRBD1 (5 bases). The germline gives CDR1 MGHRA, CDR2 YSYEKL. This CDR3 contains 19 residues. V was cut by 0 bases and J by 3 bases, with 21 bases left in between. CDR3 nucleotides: TGCGCCAGCAGCCAAGATTGGGATCCCTGGGACGGAAACAATCAGCCCCAGCATTTT. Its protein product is CASSQDWDPWDGNNQPQHF.

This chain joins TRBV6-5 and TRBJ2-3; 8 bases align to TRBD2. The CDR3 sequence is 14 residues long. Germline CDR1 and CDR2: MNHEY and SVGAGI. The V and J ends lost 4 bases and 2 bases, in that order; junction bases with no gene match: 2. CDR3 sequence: CASSLAGSTDTQYF. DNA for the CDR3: TGTGCCAGCAGTTTAGCGGGATCCACAGATACGCAGTATTTT.